These 14 T cell receptor beta chains originate from one sample sequenced in a study of T-cell reconstitution after alpha-beta-depleted transplantation in children. For TCRbeta, the library was prepared with unique molecular identifiers. TCRdb reanalysed the PCR reads using MiXCR and keeps one entry per CDR3 protein. The sample contains about 200,000 distinct CDR3 sequences, 5% to 7.5% of which appear only once. The material sequenced was PBMCs, taken before TCRalphabeta/CD19-depleted stem cell transplant. These receptors came from a girl under three years old with combined immunodeficiency, due to receive a stem cell transplant.

This clonotype has ten or more counts. The chain links TRBV24-1 to TRBJ2-2, with D possibly being TRBD2 (6 bases). Trimming took off 1 base at V and 7 bases at J, with 12 bases between the two ends. The CDR3 is 15 residues long. Germline lookup yields CDR1 KGHDR and CDR2 SFDVKD. The CDR3 DNA follows: TGTGCCACCAGTGATTTCGGCGGGGCGGACGGGGAGCTGTTTTTT. Residues: CATSDFGGADGELFF.

The sample holds many counts of this clonotype. The rearrangement links TRBV13 to TRBJ2-3; no reliable D call. V lost 10 bases to trimming and J lost 0 bases, with 17 bases between them. The CDR3 covers 15 residues. The germline gives CDR1 PRHDT, CDR2 FYEKMQ (reference sequence). For the CDR3, the DNA is TGTGCCACCACCGACGGATACTCTAGCACAGATACGCAGTATTTT. The encoded protein is CATTDGYSSTDTQYF.

This clonotype has ten or more counts. In nucleotides, the CDR3 is TGCAGTGCTACAAGGACAGGGAGAGAGACCCAGTACTTC. Translating it yields CSATRTGRETQYF. This chain connects TRBV20-1 to TRBJ2-5, with 8 bases matching TRBD1. This CDR3 is 13 amino acids long. Germline values: CDR1 DFQATT, CDR2 SNEGSKA (reference sequence). With V trimmed by 4 bases and J by 4 bases, 5 bases remained unmatched.

The table lists this clonotype with many counts. The J gene is TRBJ2-7, the V gene TRBV20-1; 9 positions match TRBD1. The trim removed 7 bases at V and 6 bases at J, leaving 13 bases unmatched. Looked up from germline, CDR1 is DFQATT and CDR2 is SNEGSKA (reference sequence). The CDR3 is 14 residues long. Here the CDR3 reads CSVAPGQGFSEQYF. The CDR3 DNA is TGCAGTGTTGCCCCGGGACAGGGATTTTCCGAGCAGTACTTC.

This clonotype was counted ten times or more. The chain links TRBV4-1 to TRBJ1-4; a possible D gene is TRBD1 (5 bases). The length of the CDR3 is 14 residues. Trimming shortened V by 4 bases and J by 6 bases, and 12 bases separated the two germline ends. In germline, CDR1 is MGHRA, CDR2 YSYEKL. The CDR3: CASSPTEKDEKLFF. DNA for the CDR3: TGCGCCAGCAGCCCGACAGAGAAGGATGAAAAACTGTTTTTT.

In its sample, this clonotype was seen many times. This rearrangement joins TRBV7-9 to TRBJ1-1; 7 bases fit TRBD1. The J segment lost 8 bases and the V segment lost 6 bases, leaving 6 bases of the junction unmatched. This CDR3 comprises 12 residues. Germline V lookup: CDR1 SEHNR, CDR2 FQNEAQ (reference sequence). CDR3 loop: CASSLQGLEAFF. CDR3 DNA sequence: TGTGCCAGCAGTCTACAGGGGCTAGAAGCTTTCTTT. Full variable domain (outside the CDR3, taken from reference TRBV7-9 and TRBJ1-1): DTGVSQNPRHKITKRGQNVTFRCDPISEHNRLYWYRQTLGQGPEFLTYFQNEAQLEKSRLLSDRFSAERPKGSFSTLEIQRTEQGDSAMYLCASSLQGLEAFFGQGTRLTVV.

The table lists this clonotype with many counts. V usage is TRBV20-1 and J usage is TRBJ2-7; 7 bases fit TRBD2. There are 14 residues in the CDR3. The V gene's germline CDR1 is DFQATT and CDR2 SNEGSKA (reference sequence). V shed 5 bases, J shed 3 bases, and the junction held 10 bases outside the gene matches. The CDR3 here is CSAPWEGNYYEQYF. DNA for the CDR3: TGCAGTGCTCCCTGGGAGGGCAATTACTACGAGCAGTACTTC.

This clonotype has at least ten counts. The genes are TRBV29-1 and TRBJ2-2; TRBD2 agrees at 14 bases. Germline V CDR1 and CDR2: SQVTM, ANQGSEA. V shed 0 bases, J shed 0 bases, and the junction held 3 bases outside the gene matches. This CDR3 spans 18 amino acids. This CDR3 reads CSVEDWTSGGPNTGELFF. In DNA form, the CDR3 reads TGCAGCGTTGAAGATTGGACTAGCGGGGGGCCGAACACCGGGGAGCTGTTTTTT.

CDR3 residues: CASSYAEDGSGGEKLFF. The DNA of the CDR3 is TGTGCCAGCAGTTACGCGGAAGACGGGTCAGGGGGTGAAAAACTGTTTTTT. The rearrangement links TRBV6-5 to TRBJ1-4; TRBD1 matches 7 bases. CDR1 and CDR2 from the germline V gene are MNHEY and SVGAGI. The CDR3 length is 17 residues. V was clipped by 2 bases and J by 7 bases; unmatched bases: 13.

This clonotype was seen at least ten times. The chain combines TRBV9 with TRBJ2-3; 9 positions match TRBD2. The CDR3 consists of 16 residues. Germline V gene sequence: CDR1 SGDLS, CDR2 YYNGEE. The V segment lost 3 bases and the J segment 2 bases; nucleotides outside the gene matches: 7. The CDR3 DNA reads as TGTGCCAGCAGCGGGCCTAGCGGGGCCCCCACAGATACGCAGTATTTT. This encodes CASSGPSGAPTDTQYF.

There are many counts of this clonotype. V is TRBV29-1 and J is TRBJ1-2, with D perhaps TRBD1 (6 bases). Germline CDR1 is SQVTM and CDR2 is ANQGSEA. CDR3 length: 11 amino acids. The germline V and J ends were trimmed by 7 bases and 3 bases, with 9 bases remaining between them. This chain's CDR3 is CSAAGDYGYTF. The DNA for the CDR3 is TGCAGCGCCGCAGGGGACTATGGCTACACCTTC.

This clonotype was counted at least ten times. The chain employs TRBV12-5 and TRBJ1-5; D is unresolved. CDR1 and CDR2 from the germline V gene are LGHNT and FRNRAP. Trimming pared 3 bases from V and 4 bases from J, leaving 7 bases between. There are 13 residues in the CDR3. The CDR3 loop reads CASGFGVNQPQHF. The CDR3 DNA follows: TGTGCTAGTGGTTTTGGGGTGAATCAGCCCCAGCATTTT.

This clonotype occurred many times. The chain recombines TRBV15 with TRBJ2-7, with D possibly matching TRBD2 (6 bases). CDR3 length equals 14 residues. Per the germline V gene, CDR1 is LNHNV and CDR2 is YYDKDF (reference sequence). The V end lost 4 bases, the J end lost 2 bases, and 12 bases lay between the germline ends. The CDR3 coding sequence is TGTGCCACCAGCAACCGGGACTCGCCCTACGAGCAGTACTTC. This translates into CATSNRDSPYEQYF.

This clonotype has ten or more counts. The chain joins TRBV12-3 or TRBV12-4 to TRBJ2-2; D gene uncertain. This CDR3 contains 14 residues. Trimming cost V 2 bases and J 5 bases, with 9 bases left between them. Here the CDR3 DNA reads TGTGCCAGCAGTTTATTCTCCATAACCGGGGAGCTGTTTTTT. Protein sequence: CASSLFSITGELFF.